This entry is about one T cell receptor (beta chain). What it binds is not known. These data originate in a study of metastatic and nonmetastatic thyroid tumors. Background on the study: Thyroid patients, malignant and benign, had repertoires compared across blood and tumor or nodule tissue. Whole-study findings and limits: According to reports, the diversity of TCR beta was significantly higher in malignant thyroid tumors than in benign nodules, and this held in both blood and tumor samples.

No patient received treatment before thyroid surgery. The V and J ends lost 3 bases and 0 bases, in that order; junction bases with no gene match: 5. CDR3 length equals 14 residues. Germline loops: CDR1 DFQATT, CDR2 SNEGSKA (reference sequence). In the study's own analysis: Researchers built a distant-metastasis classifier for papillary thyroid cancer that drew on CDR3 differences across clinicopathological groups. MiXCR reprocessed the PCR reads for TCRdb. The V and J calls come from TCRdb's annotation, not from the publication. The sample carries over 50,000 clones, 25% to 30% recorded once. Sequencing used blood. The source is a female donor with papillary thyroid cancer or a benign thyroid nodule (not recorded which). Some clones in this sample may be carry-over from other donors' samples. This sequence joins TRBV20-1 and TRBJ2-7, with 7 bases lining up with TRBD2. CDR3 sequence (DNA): TGCAGTGCTAGCGGGAGGACCTCCTCCTACGAGCAGTACTTC. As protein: CSASGRTSSYEQYF.